The 8 T cell receptor beta chains below all came from one sample that was sequenced in a study of T-cell memory formation after mild COVID-19. Each CDR3 protein gets one entry after TCRdb re-called the 5' RACE reads with MiXCR. The repertoire has hundreds of thousands of distinct CDR3 sequences, approximately 13% of them found once; the top ten carry about 20%. Source material: PBMCs or a T cell subset sorted from them (not recorded which). Receptor source: a young man who had mild COVID-19 (a few samples of this study predate the infection). Cell type and time point are not known.

This clonotype has only a few counts. The chain combines TRBV5-1 with TRBJ2-2; D is unresolved. V lost 1 base to trimming and J lost 3 bases, with 7 bases between them. The CDR3 covers 14 residues. Looked up from germline, CDR1 is SGHRS and CDR2 is YFSETQ. This chain's CDR3 is CASSLQGYTGELFF. The CDR3 DNA sequence: TGCGCCAGCAGCTTGCAAGGGTACACCGGGGAGCTGTTTTTT.

This chain connects TRBV11-2 to TRBJ2-7, with D perhaps assigned TRBD1 or TRBD2 (5 bases each). The CDR3 extends over 15 amino acids. V was clipped by 6 bases and J by 5 bases, with 20 bases between them. Germline CDR1 is SGHAT and CDR2 is FQNNGV. The CDR3 DNA is TGTGCCAGCAGAAACCCGGCGGGCAGGGAAAACGAGCAGTACGTC. This translates into CASRNPAGRENEQYV.

This clonotype was counted a few times. The CDR3: CASSPGGGGGYTF. CDR3 sequence (DNA): TGTGCCAGCAGCCCCGGGGGTGGAGGTGGCTACACCTTC. The rearrangement joins TRBV7-3 to TRBJ1-2; D perhaps matches TRBD1 (5 bases). Trimming shortened V by 5 bases and J by 7 bases, and 14 bases separated the two germline ends. This CDR3 has 13 residues. CDR1 and CDR2 (germline): SGHTA, FQGTGA.

The V gene is TRBV5-1, the J gene TRBJ2-5, with unresolved D. CDR1 SGHRS and CDR2 YFSETQ come from the germline V gene. The V gene lost 0 bases and the J gene lost 2 bases, with 11 bases spanning the gap. The length of the CDR3 is 15 residues. The CDR3 region has the DNA TGCGCCAGCAGCTTGGGCACAAGAGGTCAAGAGACCCAGTACTTC. It yields the protein CASSLGTRGQETQYF. Together with reference TRBV5-1 and TRBJ2-5, the CDR3 gives the full variable domain: KAGVTQTPRYLIKTRGQQVTLSCSPISGHRSVSWYQQTPGQGLQFLFEYFSETQRNKGNFPGRFSGRQFSNSRSEMNVSTLELGDSALYLCASSLGTRGQETQYFGPGTRLLVL.

This clonotype showed up many times. The V gene is TRBV7-9, the J gene TRBJ1-1; D perhaps matches TRBD1 (5 bases). The V gene lost 4 bases and the J gene lost 4 bases, with 13 bases spanning the gap. CDR3 length equals 14 residues. Germline values: CDR1 SEHNR, CDR2 FQNEAQ (reference sequence). The CDR3, as DNA: TGTGCCAGCAGCTCGAAACAGGAATTCACTGAAGCTTTCTTT. Its protein product is CASSSKQEFTEAFF.

This clonotype was observed a few times. The genes are TRBV3-1 and TRBJ2-3; 9 bases align to TRBD1. This CDR3 is built from 16 residues. The V and J ends lost 0 bases and 5 bases, in that order; junction bases with no gene match: 6. CDR1 and CDR2 (germline): LGHDT, YNNKEL (reference sequence). The CDR3 DNA sequence: TGTGCCAGCAGCCAAGATTTGACAGGGGGTGGAGATACGCAGTATTTT. This gives the protein CASSQDLTGGGDTQYF.

This clonotype has a handful of counts. The rearrangement joins TRBV27 to TRBJ2-7; TRBD1 matches at 9 bases. The germline V gene encodes CDR1 MNHEY and CDR2 SMNVEV (reference sequence). V lost 0 bases to trimming and J lost 2 bases; unmatched junction nucleotides: 8. This CDR3 has 17 residues. CDR3 amino acids: CASSLSGTGSPPYEQYV. The CDR3, as DNA: TGTGCCAGCAGTTTATCGGGGACAGGGTCCCCTCCCTACGAGCAGTACGTC.

This sequence joins TRBV5-1 and TRBJ2-3, with 13 bases aligning to TRBD2. This CDR3 comprises 14 residues. CDR1 and CDR2 from the germline V gene are SGHRS and YFSETQ. V was pared by 6 bases and J by 6 bases, with 4 bases of the junction left unmatched. The CDR3 loop is CASTGTSGADTQYF. Written as DNA, the CDR3 is TGCGCCAGCACCGGGACTAGCGGGGCGGATACGCAGTATTTT.